A selection of T cell receptor beta chains follows, all from one sample in a study of identifying expanded T cells in peripheral blood. Profiled with immunoSEQ multiplex PCR; TCRdb holds only in-frame clones, not every one. The table shows about 100,000 clones, with approximately 90% occurring only once. Sequencing was done on a sample of blood. Source of these receptors: a person aged 18-69 years in good health. CDR3s include the opening cysteine and the closing phenylalanine or tryptophan. D genes are given only for firm matches. Expanded clones get a size class; other rows say once, few or many, or leave the size out.

clone size	V gene	J gene	D gene	CDR3 DNA	CDR3 protein
-	TRBV6-6	TRBJ1-4	-	TGTGCCAGCTCGGAGACAGCCGGAAATGAAAAACTGTTTTTT	CASSETAGNEKLFF
-	TRBV11-2	TRBJ2-3	-	TGTGCCAGCAGCTTGTCAGGGAGCTCCGATACGCAGTATTTT	CASSLSGSSDTQYF
-	TRBV18	TRBJ2-5	-	TGTGCCAGCTCACCCCCCCCTTGGGGTAGGGAAGAGACCCAGTACTTC	CASSPPPWGREETQYF
-	TRBV11-2	TRBJ2-7	-	TGTGCCAGCAGCTTAGTAGTCTCCTACGAGCAGTACTTC	CASSLVVSYEQYF
-	TRBV7-9	TRBJ1-4	-	TGTGCCAGCAGCTACGACTTCCGGGTCACGGGGGAAAAACTGTTTTTT	CASSYDFRVTGEKLFF
-	TRBV7-3	TRBJ2-1	-	TGTGCCAGCAGCTTAGGGCGGAGCTCGAATGAGCAGTTCTTC	CASSLGRSSNEQFF
-	TRBV27	TRBJ1-2	-	TGTGCCAGCGGGGGCCAGGCCAGCTATAATGGCTACACCTTC	CASGGQASYNGYTF
-	TRBV7-8	TRBJ2-1	-	TGTGCCAGCAGCTTAGTAGCAGGGAACAATGAGCAGTTCTTC	CASSLVAGNNEQFF
-	TRBV5-1	TRBJ1-2	TRBD1	TGCGCCAGCAGCGACGGACAGGGATATGGCTACACCTTC	CASSDGQGYGYTF
once	TRBV27	TRBJ2-1	TRBD2	TGTGCCAGCAGTTTAGGGGCTAGCGGTTACAATGAGCAGTTCTTC	CASSLGASGYNEQFF
-	TRBV4-3	TRBJ2-3	-	TGCGCCAGCAGCCAAGGGTCAGGGACGGTAAGCACAGATACGCAGTATTTT	CASSQGSGTVSTDTQYF
-	TRBV28	TRBJ1-5	TRBD1	TGTGCCAGCAGACCAGGGGGGGCAGGCAATCAGCCCCAGCATTTT	CASRPGGAGNQPQHF
-	TRBV29-1	TRBJ2-5	TRBD2	TGCCGCGGGGGGGGCGGGGCCAAAGAGACCCAGTACTTC	CRGGGGAKETQYF
-	TRBV5-1	TRBJ2-3	-	TGCGCCAGCAGCTTGGGAGGTAGCGTCCGTGGTGATACGCAGTATTTT	CASSLGGSVRGDTQYF
-	TRBV7-2	TRBJ1-1	-	TGTGCCAGCAGCTTAGGGCAAGTGAACACTGAAGCTTTCTTT	CASSLGQVNTEAFF
-	TRBV9	TRBJ2-1	TRBD1	TGTGCCAGCAGGAGGGACAGTGGGAATGAGCAGTTCTTC	CASRRDSGNEQFF
-	TRBV4-3	TRBJ2-7	TRBD1	TGCGCCAGCAGCCGCGAACCGGGACAGGGATTCTACGAGCAGTACTTC	CASSREPGQGFYEQYF
-	TRBV11-2	TRBJ2-1	TRBD1	TGTGCCACAGGGGGCAGGGCTTATACGGGATACAATGAGCAGTTCTTC	CATGGRAYTGYNEQFF
-	TRBV9	TRBJ2-7	TRBD1	TGTGCCAGCAGCGTAATCTCTAAGTACAGGGGCGAGCAGTACTTC	CASSVISKYRGEQYF
-	TRBV5-6	TRBJ2-5	TRBD2	TGTGCCAGCAGCAACCCGACTAGCGGGGAAGGGGAGACCCAGTACTTC	CASSNPTSGEGETQYF
-	TRBV7-9	TRBJ1-1	-	TGTGCCAGCAGCTTAGTTTCTGGGAACACTGAAGCTTTCTTT	CASSLVSGNTEAFF
-	TRBV28	TRBJ2-7	TRBD1	TGTGCCAGCAGAGGGACAGGGGGCAGGTCCTACGAGCAGTACTTC	CASRGTGGRSYEQYF
-	TRBV4-3	TRBJ2-6	-	TGCGCCAGCAGCCAAGATCGTCAGGGGCCTGGGGCCAACGTCCTGACTTTC	CASSQDRQGPGANVLTF
-	TRBV10-3	TRBJ1-6	-	TGTGCCATCAGTGAGTCAAGGGGTCCGGAAAGGGATTCACCCCTCCACTTT	CAISESRGPERDSPLHF
-	TRBV10-1	TRBJ2-3	TRBD2	TGCGCCAGCAGTGAGTCGGGAAGCGGGGGGGCAGAAGATACGCAGTATTTT	CASSESGSGGAEDTQYF
-	TRBV6-6	TRBJ1-6	-	TGTGCCAGCAGCCCCCGGGACACTTCTCTTTCACCCCTCCACTTT	CASSPRDTSLSPLHF